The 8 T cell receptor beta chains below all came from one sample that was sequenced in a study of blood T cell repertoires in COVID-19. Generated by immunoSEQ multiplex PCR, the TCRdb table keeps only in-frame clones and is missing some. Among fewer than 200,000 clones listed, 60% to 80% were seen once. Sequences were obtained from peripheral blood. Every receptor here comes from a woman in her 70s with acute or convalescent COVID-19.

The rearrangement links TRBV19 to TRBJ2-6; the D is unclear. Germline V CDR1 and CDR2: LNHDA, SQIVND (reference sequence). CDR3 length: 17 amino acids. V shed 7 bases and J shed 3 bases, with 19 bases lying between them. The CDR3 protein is CASIDSALGSGANVLTF. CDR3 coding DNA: TGTGCCAGTATTGACTCCGCCCTCGGTAGTGGGGCCAACGTCCTGACTTTC.

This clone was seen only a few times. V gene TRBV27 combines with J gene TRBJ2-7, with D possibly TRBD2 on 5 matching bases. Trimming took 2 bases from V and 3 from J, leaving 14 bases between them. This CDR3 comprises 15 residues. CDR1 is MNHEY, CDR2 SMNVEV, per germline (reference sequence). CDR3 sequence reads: CASSLVFTRDYEQYF. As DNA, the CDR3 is TGTGCCAGCAGTTTAGTATTCACACGGGACTACGAGCAGTACTTC.

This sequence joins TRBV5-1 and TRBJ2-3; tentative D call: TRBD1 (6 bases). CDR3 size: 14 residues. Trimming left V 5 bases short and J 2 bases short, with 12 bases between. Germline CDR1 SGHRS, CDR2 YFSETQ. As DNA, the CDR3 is TGCGCCAGCAGTCAGGGGTCATTCACAGATACGCAGTATTTT. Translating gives CASSQGSFTDTQYF.

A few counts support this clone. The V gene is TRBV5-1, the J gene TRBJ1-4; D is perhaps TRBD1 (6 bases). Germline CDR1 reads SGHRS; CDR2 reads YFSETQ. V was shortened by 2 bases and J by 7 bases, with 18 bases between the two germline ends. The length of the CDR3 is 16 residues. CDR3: CASSFTGGGGSEKLFF. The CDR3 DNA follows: TGCGCCAGCAGCTTTACAGGAGGGGGAGGGAGTGAAAAACTGTTTTTT. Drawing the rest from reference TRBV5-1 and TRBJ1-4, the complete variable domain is KAGVTQTPRYLIKTRGQQVTLSCSPISGHRSVSWYQQTPGQGLQFLFEYFSETQRNKGNFPGRFSGRQFSNSRSEMNVSTLELGDSALYLCASSFTGGGGSEKLFFGSGTQLSVL.

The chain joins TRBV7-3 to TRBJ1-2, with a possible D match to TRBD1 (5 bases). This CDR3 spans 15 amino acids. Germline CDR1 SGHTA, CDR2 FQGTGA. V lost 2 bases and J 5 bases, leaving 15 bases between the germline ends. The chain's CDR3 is CASSLLGGVEYGYTF. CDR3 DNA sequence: TGTGCCAGCAGCTTACTCGGAGGGGTCGAATATGGCTACACCTTC. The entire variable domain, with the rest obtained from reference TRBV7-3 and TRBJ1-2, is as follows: GAGVSQTPSNKVTEKGKYVELRCDPISGHTALYWYRQSLGQGPEFLIYFQGTGAADDSGLPNDRFFAVRPEGSVSTLKIQRTERGDSAVYLCASSLLGGVEYGYTFGSGTRLTVV.

As DNA, the CDR3 is TGTGCCAGTAGTATAAAGACAGGTGCTTTCACCTACGAGCAGTACTTC. It specifies CASSIKTGAFTYEQYF. V gene TRBV19 combines with J gene TRBJ2-7; D may be TRBD1 (6 bases). The germline V and J ends were trimmed by 2 bases and 2 bases, with 16 bases remaining between them. Germline values: CDR1 LNHDA, CDR2 SQIVND (reference sequence). This CDR3 has 16 residues.

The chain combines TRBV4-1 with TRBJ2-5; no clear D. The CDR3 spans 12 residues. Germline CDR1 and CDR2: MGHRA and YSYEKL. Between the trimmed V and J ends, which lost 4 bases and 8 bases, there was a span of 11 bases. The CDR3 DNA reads TGCGCCAGCAGCCCGTCCCCAGGCACCCAGTACTTC. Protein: CASSPSPGTQYF.

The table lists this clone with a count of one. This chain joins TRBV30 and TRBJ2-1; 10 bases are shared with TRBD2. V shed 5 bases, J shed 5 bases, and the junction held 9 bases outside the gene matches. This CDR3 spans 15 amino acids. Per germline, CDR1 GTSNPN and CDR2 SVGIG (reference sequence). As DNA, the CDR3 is TGTGCCTGGGGCCGCGGACTAGCGGAGAACAATGAGCAGTTCTTC. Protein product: CAWGRGLAENNEQFF.